Below, 25 T cell receptor beta chains from the same sample are listed, as sequenced in a study of shared clonotypes between healthy human individuals. The assay was immunoSEQ multiplex PCR, and TCRdb's table has in-frame clones only and misses some. The sample records around 2.1 million clones, approximately 94% being singletons. Selected positively for CCR7 and CD45RO-negative, naive CD8 cells excluded terminally differentiated effector memory CD45RA+ cells. Sample: naive CD8+ T cells from PBMCs. The origin of the receptors is a man in his late teens or twenties in good health. Some clones in this sample may be carry-over from other donors' samples.

This chain uses TRBV28 with TRBJ2-3, with 10 positions matching TRBD2. CDR1 is MDHEN and CDR2 is SYDVKM in the germline V gene. The CDR3 length is 15 residues. With 6 bases clipped from V and 6 bases from J, the junction kept 9 bases outside the gene matches. Here the CDR3 DNA reads TGTGCCAGCAGACCTAGCGGGAGCTGGGGTGATACGCAGTATTTT. Translating it yields CASRPSGSWGDTQYF.

Only one count was recorded for this clone. The CDR3 DNA reads as TGCAGTGCGGGTTCGAACTATGGCTACACCTTC. Residues: CSAGSNYGYTF. V usage is TRBV20-1 and J usage is TRBJ1-2; D is unclear. Looked up from germline, CDR1 is DFQATT and CDR2 is SNEGSKA (reference sequence). V was shortened by 6 bases and J by 2 bases, with 7 bases between the two germline ends. The CDR3 length is 11 residues.

V is TRBV4-1 and J is TRBJ2-1; maybe TRBD1 (6 bases). The CDR3 has 13 residues. Trimming cost V 0 bases and J 10 bases, with 10 bases left between them. Germline V CDR1 and CDR2: MGHRA, YSYEKL. CDR3 region: CASSQEDRYEQFF. The CDR3 DNA reads as TGCGCCAGCAGCCAAGAAGACAGGTACGAGCAGTTCTTC.

The chain couples TRBV4-2 to TRBJ2-2; no clear D gene. Trimming shortened V by 0 bases and J by 6 bases, and 11 bases separated the two germline ends. The CDR3 covers 15 residues. The V gene's germline CDR1 is LGHNA and CDR2 YNFKEQ. The CDR3 DNA sequence: TGTGCCAGCAGCCAAGATCGGAATGTGGCCGGGGAGCTGTTTTTT. Protein product: CASSQDRNVAGELFF.

V is TRBV10-2 and J is TRBJ2-7, with 10 bases identical to TRBD1. The CDR3 is made up of 14 amino acids. Germline CDR1 and CDR2: WSHSY and SAAADI. Trimming at V came to 4 bases and at J to 3 bases, leaving 3 bases not matched to a gene. CDR3 sequence: CASSGTGGFYEQYF. The CDR3, as DNA: TGCGCCAGCAGTGGGACAGGGGGTTTCTACGAGCAGTACTTC.

For this clone: The same CDR3 also results from other DNA sequences found in this sample. Written as DNA, the CDR3 is TGTGCCAGCAGTGATGGGGGTGCCTACGAGCAGTACTTC. Protein: CASSDGGAYEQYF. V is TRBV2 and J is TRBJ2-7; D could derive from TRBD1 or TRBD2 (5 bases each). There are 13 residues in the CDR3. V lost 3 bases to trimming and J lost 2 bases, with 8 bases between them. The germline V gene has CDR1 SNHLY and CDR2 FYNNEI.

A note on this clone: Other DNA sequences in this specimen translate into the identical CDR3. CDR3 nucleotides: TGTGCCAGCAGCTTAGCGGGGGGCGCTTACAATGAGCAGTTCTTC. The encoded protein is CASSLAGGAYNEQFF. The rearrangement links TRBV7-6 to TRBJ2-1, with D perhaps TRBD1 or TRBD2 (6 bases each). Trimming shortened V by 0 bases and J by 4 bases, and 10 bases separated the two germline ends. Looked up from germline, CDR1 is SGHVS and CDR2 is FNYEAQ. This CDR3 is built from 15 residues.

This chain links TRBV5-4 with TRBJ1-4, with a possible D match to TRBD1 (5 bases). Trimming took 0 bases from V and 8 from J, leaving 14 bases between them. Germline V CDR1 and CDR2: SGHNT, YYREEE (reference sequence). CDR3 length: 15 residues. CDR3 DNA: TGTGCCAGCAGCTTGGGCCCAGTCCCAGGGGAAAAACTGTTTTTT. This sequence encodes CASSLGPVPGEKLFF. Full variable domain (outside the CDR3, taken from reference TRBV5-4 and TRBJ1-4): ETGVTQSPTHLIKTRGQQVTLRCSSQSGHNTVSWYQQALGQGPQFIFQYYREEENGRGNFPPRFSGLQFPNYSSELNVNALELDDSALYLCASSLGPVPGEKLFFGSGTQLSVL.

V and J are TRBV6-5 and TRBJ2-5; 7 nucleotides line up with TRBD1. This CDR3 region has 15 residues. J lost 4 bases, V lost 5 bases, and 10 bases had no gene match. Germline-derived CDR1 and CDR2 are MNHEY and SVGAGI. The CDR3 reads CASSNSGGIGETQYF. CDR3 nucleotides: TGTGCCAGCAGTAATTCAGGGGGAATAGGAGAGACCCAGTACTTC.

V and J are TRBV6-4 and TRBJ2-7; D may be TRBD1 or TRBD2 (5 bases each). The germline V gene has CDR1 MRHNA and CDR2 SNTAGT. The CDR3 is 15 residues long. V was pared by 8 bases and J by 9 bases, with 26 bases between. The CDR3 nucleotides read TGTGCCAGCTCCATGACCTTCCGGGACGCCGAGGCGCAGTACTTC. Translating gives CASSMTFRDAEAQYF.

Worth noting for this clone: Other DNA sequences in the sample encode the same CDR3. The gene calls are TRBV5-6 and TRBJ2-7; D perhaps matches TRBD2 (5 bases). This CDR3 is built from 14 residues. CDR1 and CDR2 (germline): SGHDT, YYEEEE. The ends were cut back, 0 bases at V and 0 bases at J, with 7 bases in the middle. This CDR3 is CASSLEGSSYEQYF. The CDR3 DNA sequence: TGTGCCAGCAGCTTGGAAGGGAGCTCCTACGAGCAGTACTTC. The full variable domain, completed using reference TRBV5-6 and TRBJ2-7, is DAGVTQSPTHLIKTRGQQVTLRCSPKSGHDTVSWYQQALGQGPQFIFQYYEEEERQRGNFPDRFSGHQFPNYSSELNVNALLLGDSALYLCASSLEGSSYEQYFGPGTRLTVT.

The chain couples TRBV27 to TRBJ1-2; 7 nucleotides line up with TRBD1. Germline V gene sequence: CDR1 MNHEY, CDR2 SMNVEV (reference sequence). Trimming took 2 bases from V and 6 from J; bases not matched to a gene: 6. The CDR3 contains 14 residues. CDR3 protein: CASSLIGGQDGYTF. The DNA for the CDR3 is TGTGCCAGCAGTTTAATTGGAGGACAGGATGGCTACACCTTC.

The gene calls are TRBV5-1 and TRBJ2-1, with 13 bases that match TRBD2. In germline, CDR1 is SGHRS, CDR2 YFSETQ. The CDR3 covers 17 residues. Written as DNA, the CDR3 is TGCGCGACGCAATGGACTAGCGGGAGTCTCCCCAGCAATGAGCAGTTCTTC. Amino acid sequence: CATQWTSGSLPSNEQFF.

This chain joins TRBV29-1 and TRBJ2-7; 8 positions agree with TRBD2. CDR1 is SQVTM, CDR2 ANQGSEA, per germline. The CDR3 length is 17 residues. The V and J ends lost 3 bases and 4 bases, in that order; junction bases with no gene match: 17. The CDR3 here is CSVELRYGSGSLYEQYF. DNA of the CDR3: TGCAGCGTTGAGCTCCGGTATGGGAGCGGGAGTCTTTACGAGCAGTACTTC.

This clone has only one observation. The J gene is TRBJ2-4, the V gene TRBV5-1, with D uncertain. The CDR3 length is 14 residues. Germline CDR1 reads SGHRS; CDR2 reads YFSETQ. Trimming took off 0 bases at V and 7 bases at J, with 11 bases between the two ends. The CDR3 spells CASSLAGGANIQYF. DNA for the CDR3: TGCGCCAGCAGCTTGGCCGGCGGAGCCAACATTCAGTACTTC.

The chain carries TRBV4-3 and TRBJ1-2, with 7 positions matching TRBD1. CDR1 is LGHNA, CDR2 YSLEER, per germline. The junction had 21 bases not matched to a gene; V was cut back by 4 bases and J by 4 bases. This CDR3 region has 19 residues. CDR3 DNA: TGCGCCAGCAGCCCACACAAAACGGTTACAGGGGAAGGCGGCTATGGCTACACCTTC. Protein sequence: CASSPHKTVTGEGGYGYTF.

The V and J genes are TRBV9 and TRBJ1-2; D may be TRBD1 (6 bases). CDR3 length: 15 amino acids. Germline V gives CDR1 SGDLS, CDR2 YYNGEE. The ends were cut back, 3 bases at V and 7 bases at J, with 19 bases in the middle. DNA for the CDR3: TGTGCCAGCAGCGCGTACCGGGACAAAAGTCTTGGCTACACCTTC. Encoded protein: CASSAYRDKSLGYTF.

The V call is TRBV6-1, the J call TRBJ1-1; D is ambiguous. Trimming cost V 3 bases and J 6 bases, with 17 bases left between them. Per the germline V gene, CDR1 is MNHNS and CDR2 is SASEGT. This CDR3 comprises 15 residues. Written as DNA, the CDR3 is TGTGCCAGCAGTGAGAGCATGGGGTTAAACGCTGAAGCTTTCTTT. Translating it yields CASSESMGLNAEAFF.

As to this clone: Other DNA variants within this sample encode the same CDR3. The chain couples TRBV6-5 to TRBJ2-3; unclear D gene. The CDR3 covers 13 residues. Germline CDR1 and CDR2: MNHEY and SVGAGI. V was cut by 2 bases and J by 0 bases, with 3 bases left in between. CDR3 coding DNA: TGTGCCAGCAGTTACGCTAGCACAGATACGCAGTATTTT. Translation: CASSYASTDTQYF.

Notes on this clone: Other DNA sequences in the sample encode the same CDR3. The chain links TRBV27 to TRBJ2-7; TRBD2 is a possible D gene (6 bases). This CDR3 spans 14 amino acids. The germline gives CDR1 MNHEY, CDR2 SMNVEV (reference sequence). Deletions cut 2 bases from V and 4 bases from J, with 12 bases between. The CDR3 DNA is TGTGCCAGCAGTTTACGCGGGGCTCCTTACGAGCAGTACTTC. It encodes CASSLRGAPYEQYF.

Points on this clone: Other DNA sequences in this sample translate to the same CDR3. V usage is TRBV11-2 and J usage is TRBJ2-7, with D possibly called TRBD1 or TRBD2 (5 bases each). The V and J ends lost 2 bases and 10 bases respectively, with 12 bases between them. The CDR3 runs 12 residues. CDR1 is SGHAT, CDR2 FQNNGV, per germline. CDR3 DNA sequence: TGTGCCAGCAGCTTAACCCAGGGAGAACAGTACTTC. It translates to CASSLTQGEQYF.

The gene calls are TRBV7-2 and TRBJ2-3; D gene unclear. The CDR3 extends over 16 amino acids. Germline lookup yields CDR1 SGHTA and CDR2 FQGNSA. The V end lost 5 bases, the J end lost 2 bases, and 17 bases lay between the germline ends. The CDR3 is CASSLRALTITDTQYF. The CDR3 DNA is TGTGCCAGCAGCCTCCGAGCTCTGACGATCACAGATACGCAGTATTTT.

This chain connects TRBV21-1 to TRBJ2-1. TRBV21-1 is designated a pseudogene. This CDR3 region has 11 residues. DNA for the CDR3: TGTGCCAGCAGCATGACCAATGAGCAGTTCTTC. This sequence encodes CASSMTNEQFF.

The chain uses TRBV7-9 and TRBJ2-3; TRBD1 matches 7 bases. Losses at the gene ends were 0 bases for V and 6 bases for J; bases not matched to a gene: 6. Germline values: CDR1 SEHNR, CDR2 FQNEAQ (reference sequence). This CDR3 contains 15 residues. Here the CDR3 DNA reads TGTGCCAGCAGCTTAGCAGGGGGCGAATCCGATACGCAGTATTTT. Translating gives CASSLAGGESDTQYF. Using reference TRBV7-9 and TRBJ2-3 for the parts outside the CDR3, the full variable domain is DTGVSQNPRHKITKRGQNVTFRCDPISEHNRLYWYRQTLGQGPEFLTYFQNEAQLEKSRLLSDRFSAERPKGSFSTLEIQRTEQGDSAMYLCASSLAGGESDTQYFGPGTRLTVL.

The genes are TRBV27 and TRBJ1-4; D uncertain. Trimming stripped 5 bases from V and 5 bases from J, with 15 bases between. CDR1 is MNHEY, CDR2 SMNVEV, per germline (reference sequence). The CDR3 runs 15 residues. This CDR3 is CASSMMGSLNEKLFF. CDR3 coding DNA: TGTGCCAGCAGTATGATGGGCAGCCTCAATGAAAAACTGTTTTTT. Full variable domain (missing parts from reference TRBV27 and TRBJ1-4): EAQVTQNPRYLITVTGKKLTVTCSQNMNHEYMSWYRQDPGLGLRQIYYSMNVEVTDKGDVPEGYKVSRKEKRNFPLILESPSPNQTSLYFCASSMMGSLNEKLFFGSGTQLSVL.